Shown below are 24 T cell receptor beta chains from a single sample sequenced in a study of OX40 agonist ivuxolimab in advanced cancers. This table comes from immunoSEQ multiplex PCR, and its TCRdb copy is limited to in-frame clones, with some not included. The sample includes 100,000 to 150,000 clones, around 93% of them seen just once. The specimen was CD4+ or CD8+ T cells sorted from blood, collected in a trial of the OX40 agonist ivuxolimab. Receptor source: an adult with an advanced solid tumor such as melanoma, head and neck, liver or kidney cancer.

The gene calls are TRBV10-1 and TRBJ1-1; D is possibly TRBD1 (6 bases). Trimming took 9 bases from V and 0 from J, leaving 14 bases between them. Germline values: CDR1 WNHNN, CDR2 SYGVQD (reference sequence). The CDR3 has 14 residues. The CDR3 DNA reads TGCGCCAGAGGGGGAGACAGATTGAACACTGAAGCTTTCTTT. The encoded protein is CARGGDRLNTEAFF.

The rearrangement links TRBV28 to TRBJ2-6; D is perhaps TRBD2 (7 bases). The CDR3 is made up of 18 amino acids. Germline CDR1 and CDR2: MDHEN and SYDVKM. Trimming cost V 8 bases and J 0 bases, with 20 bases left between them. CDR3 sequence reads: CASGGRGARSSGANVLTF. CDR3 sequence (DNA): TGTGCCAGCGGGGGACGGGGGGCCCGAAGCTCTGGGGCCAACGTCCTGACTTTC. Using reference TRBV28 and TRBJ2-6 for the parts outside the CDR3, the full variable domain is DVKVTQSSRYLVKRTGEKVFLECVQDMDHENMFWYRQDPGLGLRLIYFSYDVKMKEKGDIPEGYSVSREKKERFSLILESASTNQTSMYLCASGGRGARSSGANVLTFGAGSRLTVL.

CDR3 residues: CASSTGQGSTGELFF. DNA of the CDR3: TGTGCCAGCTCAACGGGACAGGGGTCCACCGGGGAGCTGTTTTTT. The rearrangement joins TRBV18 to TRBJ2-2; 10 positions match TRBD1. This CDR3 spans 15 amino acids. Germline V lookup: CDR1 KGHSH, CDR2 LQKENI. J gave up 4 bases and V 5 bases, and 4 bases lay outside the gene matches. Full variable domain (remainder filled in from reference TRBV18 and TRBJ2-2): NAGVMQNPRHLVRRRGQEARLRCSPMKGHSHVYWYRQLPEEGLKFMVYLQKENIIDESGMPKERFSAEFPKEGPSILRIQQVVRGDSAAYFCASSTGQGSTGELFFGEGSRLTVL.

The rearrangement joins TRBV10-3 to TRBJ2-7; 7 nucleotides align to TRBD1. Losses at the gene ends were 6 bases for V and 2 bases for J; bases not matched to a gene: 7. CDR1 is ENHRY and CDR2 is SYGVKD in the germline V gene. The CDR3 contains 14 residues. The CDR3 nucleotides are TGTGCCATCAGGTCACAGGGGACGACCTACGAGCAGTACTTC. Protein: CAIRSQGTTYEQYF.

V and J are TRBV19 and TRBJ2-1; D may be TRBD1 (6 bases). This CDR3 has 15 amino acids. The germline V gene encodes CDR1 LNHDA and CDR2 SQIVND (reference sequence). V gave up 5 bases and J gave up 7 bases, with 18 bases separating them. The CDR3 is CASSLRGPGNNEQFF. Here the CDR3 DNA reads TGTGCCAGTAGTCTCAGGGGACCGGGCAATAATGAGCAGTTCTTC.

The J gene is TRBJ1-3, the V gene TRBV5-6, with D possibly TRBD1 on 6 matching bases. Trimming shortened V by 2 bases and J by 4 bases, and 10 bases separated the two germline ends. The germline V gene encodes CDR1 SGHDT and CDR2 YYEEEE. The CDR3 consists of 14 residues. The CDR3: CASSFGGPGNTIYF. The DNA of the CDR3 is TGTGCCAGCAGCTTCGGGGGGCCAGGAAACACCATATATTTT.

For the CDR3, the DNA is TGTGCCAGTCGGTCCCGTACAGACCCTTATAATTCACCCCTCCACTTT. Protein: CASRSRTDPYNSPLHF. V and J are TRBV2 and TRBJ1-6, with no clear D. This CDR3 region has 16 residues. The germline CDR1 and CDR2 sequences are SNHLY and FYNNEI. V was pared by 9 bases and J by 4 bases, with 19 bases between.

This clone appeared a few times. This sequence joins TRBV6-5 and TRBJ2-3; a possible D gene is TRBD1 (6 bases). The CDR3 is made up of 14 amino acids. Germline V CDR1 and CDR2: MNHEY, SVGAGI. Between the trimmed V and J ends, which lost 7 bases and 0 bases, there was a span of 11 bases. Here the CDR3 reads CASTSDRSTDTQYF. CDR3 nucleotide sequence: TGTGCCAGCACCTCGGACAGAAGCACAGATACGCAGTATTTT.

V gene TRBV6-6 combines with J gene TRBJ1-4, with D unclear. V lost 2 bases and J lost 3, with 4 bases in between. This CDR3 contains 13 residues. Germline CDR1 and CDR2: MNHNY and SVGAGI (reference sequence). CDR3 DNA sequence: TGTGCCAGCAGTTACAGGGCTAATGAAAAACTGTTTTTT. Encoded protein: CASSYRANEKLFF.

This chain connects TRBV2 to TRBJ1-5; TRBD1 agrees at 8 bases. V dropped 5 bases and J dropped 2; count of bases not matched to a gene: 5. The CDR3 is made up of 15 amino acids. Germline assignment: CDR1 SNHLY and CDR2 FYNNEI. This chain's CDR3 is CASSRTGRGNQPQHF. The CDR3 bases are TGTGCCAGCAGTAGGACAGGGAGGGGCAATCAGCCCCAGCATTTT.

This clone has more than one count but fewer than ten. V is TRBV28 and J is TRBJ1-6; a weak D match, TRBD1 (5 bases). V was cut by 7 bases and J by 7 bases, with 14 bases left in between. CDR1 is MDHEN, CDR2 SYDVKM, per germline. The CDR3 length is 14 residues. CDR3 sequence: CASIPPGGNSPLHF. The CDR3 DNA sequence: TGTGCCAGCATCCCACCGGGGGGGAATTCACCCCTCCACTTT.

This rearrangement joins TRBV6-6 to TRBJ2-5; D possibly corresponds to TRBD2 (6 bases). Germline V CDR1 and CDR2: MNHNY, SVGAGI (reference sequence). V was clipped by 2 bases and J by 1 base, with 8 bases between them. This CDR3 comprises 14 residues. The CDR3 bases are TGTGCCAGCAGTTACGGGGGGTTCCAAGAGACCCAGTACTTC. It translates to CASSYGGFQETQYF.

This chain uses TRBV2 with TRBJ2-2; TRBD2 matches 8 bases. The germline gives CDR1 SNHLY, CDR2 FYNNEI. The CDR3 runs to 14 residues. With V trimmed by 7 bases and J by 7 bases, 8 bases remained unmatched. The CDR3 is CASNRLAGDGELFF. CDR3 DNA: TGTGCCAGCAATCGGCTAGCGGGTGACGGGGAGCTGTTTTTT.

This chain uses TRBV5-4 with TRBJ2-1; D might be TRBD2 (6 bases). Trimming cost V 7 bases and J 6 bases, with 14 bases left between them. The CDR3 covers 13 residues. Germline V gives CDR1 SGHNT, CDR2 YYREEE (reference sequence). The DNA of the CDR3 is TGTGCCAGCCGAGGTAGCGGATTCAATGAGCAGTTCTTC. Its translation: CASRGSGFNEQFF.

The count of this clone is one. The chain has TRBV5-1 and TRBJ2-1; 9 bases fit TRBD1. CDR1 and CDR2 (germline): SGHRS, YFSETQ. With 3 bases clipped from V and 7 bases from J, the junction kept 5 bases outside the gene matches. This CDR3 region has 14 residues. The CDR3 nucleotides are TGCGCCAGCAGCTACGACAGGGGGTATAATGAGCAGTTCTTC. Amino acid sequence: CASSYDRGYNEQFF.

The gene calls are TRBV7-2 and TRBJ2-1; TRBD2 is a possible D gene (6 bases). Trimming cost V 3 bases and J 1 base, with 7 bases left between them. Looked up from germline, CDR1 is SGHTA and CDR2 is FQGNSA. CDR3 size: 14 residues. Written as DNA, the CDR3 is TGTGCCAGCAGCTTTAGCGGTTCCTACAATGAGCAGTTCTTC. This codes for CASSFSGSYNEQFF.

The chain combines TRBV18 with TRBJ1-6, with D uncertain. The CDR3 is 15 residues long. Germline values: CDR1 KGHSH, CDR2 LQKENI. Trimming cost V 2 bases and J 6 bases, with 11 bases left between them. The CDR3 nucleotides are TGTGCCAGCTCACCAAGGGAAAGCGGTAATTCACCCCTCCACTTT. It codes for CASSPRESGNSPLHF.

The rearrangement joins TRBV5-4 to TRBJ1-2; D is uncertain. V was shortened by 3 bases and J by 2 bases, with 8 bases between the two germline ends. The CDR3 loop spans 13 amino acids. The germline CDR1 and CDR2 sequences are SGHNT and YYREEE (reference sequence). CDR3 region: CASSSPDNYGYTF. In nucleotides, the CDR3 is TGTGCCAGCAGCTCCCCGGACAACTATGGCTACACCTTC.

The chain recombines TRBV6-1 with TRBJ2-7, with TRBD2 matching over 9 bases. CDR3 size: 13 residues. With V trimmed by 6 bases and J by 5 bases, 5 bases remained unmatched. Germline lookup yields CDR1 MNHNS and CDR2 SASEGT. CDR3 bases: TGTGCCAGCAGCGACTCTAGCGGGGACGAGCAGTACTTC. Its protein is CASSDSSGDEQYF.

This chain joins TRBV30 and TRBJ1-3, with D perhaps TRBD1 (5 bases). Germline-derived CDR1 and CDR2 are GTSNPN and SVGIG (reference sequence). The V end lost 4 bases, the J end lost 6 bases, and 22 bases lay between the germline ends. The CDR3 consists of 16 residues. The CDR3 nucleotides are TGTGCCTGGACATCCCGACAGCCAAGACACCAAAACACCATATATTTT. It yields the protein CAWTSRQPRHQNTIYF.

The V call is TRBV28, the J call TRBJ1-6; 7 bases are shared with TRBD1. J lost 5 bases, V lost 2 bases, and 6 bases had no gene match. Germline V gene lookup returns CDR1 MDHEN and CDR2 SYDVKM. This CDR3 has 16 residues. CDR3 bases: TGTGCCAGCAGTTTAGACGACAGGGCCAATAATTCACCCCTCCACTTT. Amino acid sequence: CASSLDDRANNSPLHF.

The gene calls are TRBV6-1 and TRBJ2-2; D is possibly TRBD2 (5 bases). V lost 6 bases and J 7 bases, leaving 12 bases between the germline ends. The CDR3 is 13 amino acids. The germline V gene has CDR1 MNHNS and CDR2 SASEGT. CDR3 amino acids: CASRDSGSGELFF. The CDR3 coding sequence is TGTGCCAGCAGAGACTCGGGGAGCGGGGAGCTGTTTTTT.

The chain carries TRBV6-1 and TRBJ2-6; 9 bases align to TRBD1. CDR1 MNHNS and CDR2 SASEGT come from the germline V gene. J was trimmed by 4 bases and V by 4 bases; bases with no gene match: 8. The CDR3 length is 17 residues. The CDR3 protein is CASSGRDRVAGANVLTF. CDR3 bases: TGTGCCAGCAGTGGGCGGGACAGGGTGGCCGGGGCCAACGTCCTGACTTTC.

This chain links TRBV28 with TRBJ1-2, with D hard to call. V was pared by 6 bases and J by 4 bases, with 12 bases between. The CDR3 covers 13 residues. Germline CDR1 MDHEN, CDR2 SYDVKM. CDR3 nucleotide sequence: TGTGCCAGCAGACAAACTAACCTCTATGGCTACACCTTC. Translating gives CASRQTNLYGYTF.